These T cell receptor beta chains were read from a single sample in a study of blood T cell repertoires in COVID-19. TCRdb's copy holds only in-frame clones and misses some; the assay was immunoSEQ multiplex PCR. The sample has 140,000 or so clones, about four fifths seen once; the top ten hold 3% to 3.5%. Sequenced: peripheral blood. The receptors here all came from a woman older than 75 with acute or convalescent COVID-19. CDR3s include the opening cysteine and the closing phenylalanine or tryptophan. The D gene is left open where the match is weak. Size tells how often a clone was seen (once, few, many) or the class of an expanded clone, and some rows leave it out.

TRBV11-2	TRBJ2-1	NA	NA	TGTGCCAGCAGTTCAACAGGCTGGGGTGAGCAGTTCTTC	CASSSTGWGEQFF
TRBV11-1	TRBJ1-2	NA	NA	TGTGCCAGCAGCCGGGACACTTATGGCTACACCTTC	CASSRDTYGYTF
TRBV5-1	TRBJ2-1	TRBD1	once	TGCGCCAGCAACCCGGGACAGCTTCACAATGAGCAGTTCTTC	CASNPGQLHNEQFF
TRBV5-1	TRBJ1-2	NA	once	TGCGCCAGCAGCCTTACCGGACAGACCGATAACTATGGCTACACCTTC	CASSLTGQTDNYGYTF
TRBV4-3	TRBJ1-6	NA	NA	TGCGCCAGCAGCCAAGCTGGCGGAGGACCCTATAATTCACCCCTCCACTTT	CASSQAGGGPYNSPLHF
TRBV3-1/TRBV3-2	TRBJ1-1	NA	NA	TGTGCCAGCACCCCCGCGGGGGTGAGAGGCACTGAAGCTTTCTTT	CASTPAGVRGTEAFF
TRBV3-1/TRBV3-2	TRBJ1-1	TRBD1	NA	TGTGCCAGCAGCCAAGGAGGGACAGGGGGTGCTTTCTTT	CASSQGGTGGAFF
TRBV6-5	TRBJ2-1	TRBD1	few	TGTGCCAGCAAGTGGGACAGGGGTATCGATGAGCAGTTCTTC	CASKWDRGIDEQFF
TRBV12-3/TRBV12-4	TRBJ2-7	NA	NA	TGTGCCAGCAGTTTGGCCAACTACGAGCAGTACTTC	CASSLANYEQYF
TRBV7-9	TRBJ1-6	NA	NA	TGTGCCAGCAGCCTGAATCGGGAGTCACCCCTCCACTTT	CASSLNRESPLHF
TRBV5-1	TRBJ2-1	TRBD2	NA	TGCGCCAGCAGCTTGGCGGCTAGCGGGGGGGGAAATGAGCAGTTCTTC	CASSLAASGGGNEQFF
TRBV15	TRBJ1-4	NA	NA	TGTGCCACCAGCAGACCATACAGGGCTGCAACTAATGAAAAACTGTTTTTT	CATSRPYRAATNEKLFF
TRBV7-9	TRBJ1-6	NA	NA	TGTGCCAGCAGCTTAGATCAGGGCTATAATTCACCCCTCCACTTT	CASSLDQGYNSPLHF
TRBV6-1	TRBJ1-4	NA	once	TGTGCCAGCAGTGGCGGGTACTACCTCGAAAAACTGTTTTTT	CASSGGYYLEKLFF
TRBV6-2/TRBV6-3	TRBJ1-2	TRBD1	NA	TGTGCCAGCAGTGCCGGACAGGGGAGGGACTATGGCTACACCTTC	CASSAGQGRDYGYTF
TRBV12-3/TRBV12-4	TRBJ1-1	NA	NA	TGTGCCAGCAGTTTGATGGAGTATGAAGCTTTCTTT	CASSLMEYEAFF
TRBV7-9	TRBJ1-6	TRBD1	NA	TGTGCCAGCAGCCATCCATCCGGGACAGGGGGGCCCTATAATTCACCCCTCCACTTT	CASSHPSGTGGPYNSPLHF
TRBV29-1	TRBJ1-1	TRBD1	once	TGCAGCGTCGCGACAGGGTTCACTGAAGCTTTCTTT	CSVATGFTEAFF
TRBV4-1	TRBJ1-4	NA	NA	TGCGCCAGCAGCCAAACCGGGAAGCGGGCTAATGAAAAACTGTTTTTT	CASSQTGKRANEKLFF
TRBV9	TRBJ2-5	NA	NA	TGTGCCAGCAGCGGGAGACTAGTGGGGTACCAAGAGACCCAGTACTTC	CASSGRLVGYQETQYF
TRBV27	TRBJ1-6	NA	once	TGTGCCAGCAGTTTATCGCAACCAGGGTATTCACCCCTCCACTTT	CASSLSQPGYSPLHF
TRBV7-2	TRBJ2-1	NA	once	TGTGCCAGCAGCGTCAGCGGAGATTACTACAATGAGCAGTTCTTC	CASSVSGDYYNEQFF
TRBV7-3	TRBJ1-2	NA	NA	TGTGCCAGCAGCTTAACGGGGGGACCCAACTATGGCTACACCTTC	CASSLTGGPNYGYTF
TRBV6-5	TRBJ2-7	TRBD1	NA	TGTGCCAGCAGAAGACAGGGGAACACCTACGAGCAGTACTTC	CASRRQGNTYEQYF
TRBV29-1	TRBJ1-2	TRBD1	NA	TGCAGCGTTGCGTTGGGACAGAACTATGGCTACACCTTC	CSVALGQNYGYTF
TRBV9	TRBJ1-2	TRBD1	NA	TGTGCCAGCAGCGTAGGCTTCGGAGACAGGGGGTATGGCTACACCTTC	CASSVGFGDRGYGYTF
TRBV5-4	TRBJ1-1	NA	NA	TGTGCCAGCAGACTGGACAGGAACACTGAAGCTTTCTTT	CASRLDRNTEAFF
TRBV19	TRBJ1-5	NA	once	TGTGCCAGTAGTATAGTCCCAGATCAGCCCCAGCATTTT	CASSIVPDQPQHF
TRBV11-1	TRBJ1-1	TRBD1	NA	TGTGCCAGCAGCTTGGGTGGACAGGGACTAAGCACTGAAGCTTTCTTT	CASSLGGQGLSTEAFF
TRBV11-2	TRBJ1-2	TRBD1	NA	TGTGCCAGCAGCTCGCCTCGACAGGGTAGGAAGGGTGGCTACACCTTC	CASSSPRQGRKGGYTF
TRBV29-1	TRBJ2-7	NA	NA	TGCAGCGTGGGCACCGGGACACCTTCCTACGAGCAGTACTTC	CSVGTGTPSYEQYF
TRBV7-8	TRBJ1-1	NA	NA	TGTGCCAGCAGCTTCTCAAATGGGGGGACTGAAGCTTTCTTT	CASSFSNGGTEAFF
TRBV18	TRBJ1-6	TRBD1	NA	TGTGCCAGCTCACCCTCAGGGGGGAATTCACCCCTCCACTTT	CASSPSGGNSPLHF
TRBV6-6	TRBJ2-2	TRBD1	NA	TGTGCCAGCAGTTACTCGCGGACAGGGCACACCGGGGAGCTGTTTTTT	CASSYSRTGHTGELFF
TRBV30	TRBJ1-2	NA	NA	TGTGCCTGGAGCGCAACAGGGTTGGTTAGCTACACCTTC	CAWSATGLVSYTF
TRBV7-2	TRBJ2-5	TRBD1	NA	TGTGCCAGCAGCCGAGACAGGGATCGGGCCCAGTACTTC	CASSRDRDRAQYF
TRBV2	TRBJ1-4	NA	NA	TGTGCCAGCAGCCAGGGTAATGAAAAACTGTTTTTT	CASSQGNEKLFF
TRBV21-1	TRBJ1-5	NA	NA	TGTGCCAGCAGCACGGGACAGGGAGCCTTCAATCAGCCCCAGCATTTT	CASSTGQGAFNQPQHF
TRBV5-1	TRBJ2-1	TRBD1	few	TGCGCCAGCAGCTTCGGGACAGACAATGAGCAGTTCTTC	CASSFGTDNEQFF
TRBV14	TRBJ2-3	TRBD1	NA	TGTGCCAGCAGCCTGTGGACAGGGGGCGTCTCAGATACGCAGTATTTT	CASSLWTGGVSDTQYF
TRBV7-2	TRBJ2-5	TRBD1	NA	TGTGCCAGCAGCTTAGGGCCCCCGACAGGGGGACAGGAGACCCAGTACTTC	CASSLGPPTGGQETQYF
TRBV4-1	TRBJ1-4	TRBD1	once	TGCGCCAGCAGCCAAGTGCCGGGACAGGGATCAACTAATGAAAAACTGTTTTTT	CASSQVPGQGSTNEKLFF
TRBV18	TRBJ2-7	NA	NA	TGTGCCAGCTCACGGGACAAAACCTACGAGCAGTACTTC	CASSRDKTYEQYF
TRBV19	TRBJ1-2	TRBD1	NA	TGTGCCACCGCGACAGGGTTTAACTATGGCTACACCTTC	CATATGFNYGYTF
TRBV10-3	TRBJ1-1	NA	NA	TGTGCCATCAGTGAGGGGCAGGCCGGTGTCACTGAAGCTTTCTTT	CAISEGQAGVTEAFF
TRBV3-1/TRBV3-2	TRBJ1-6	NA	NA	TGTGCCAGCGGGGGGAAAAATTCACCCCTCCACTTT	CASGGKNSPLHF
TRBV4-2	TRBJ2-5	TRBD2	NA	TGTGCCAGCAGCTTAGCTAGCGGGGGCGGACAAGAGACCCAGTACTTC	CASSLASGGGQETQYF
TRBV18	TRBJ2-2	TRBD2	NA	TGTGCCAGCTCACCACTAGCGGGGCTTCCGAACACCGGGGAGCTGTTTTTT	CASSPLAGLPNTGELFF
TRBV3-1/TRBV3-2	TRBJ1-5	NA	once	TGTGCCAGCAGCCAAGAAAGCCAGCCCCAGCATTTT	CASSQESQPQHF
TRBV5-8	TRBJ2-5	TRBD1	NA	TGTGCCAGCAGCTTGGGGGACAGGGGCCGTATGGAGACCCAGTACTTC	CASSLGDRGRMETQYF
TRBV7-9	TRBJ1-2	NA	few	TGTGCCAGCAGCTTCCAGGACTATGGCTACACCTTC	CASSFQDYGYTF
TRBV3-1/TRBV3-2	TRBJ1-3	NA	few	TGTGCCAGTCAAAGTTTTCTGAGCTCTGGAAACACCATATATTTT	CASQSFLSSGNTIYF
TRBV6-5	TRBJ2-3	TRBD2	NA	TGTGCCAGCAGGGGGGGGTACGGCACAGATACGCAGTATTTT	CASRGGYGTDTQYF
TRBV27	TRBJ1-1	NA	many	TGTGCCAGCAGTTCCCCAAGGACAGTGAACACTGAAGCTTTCTTT	CASSSPRTVNTEAFF
TRBV27	TRBJ2-2	TRBD1	medium-sized	TGTGCCAGCAGGTGGTTGGGACAGGGACACCGGGAGCTGTTTTTT	CASRWLGQGHRELFF